The 20 T cell receptor beta chains in this list originate from one sample, sequenced in a study of blood T cells in healthy people across ages (dated by TCRdb to 2014 to 2015). The method behind the library was 5' RACE. Sequenced on an Illumina HiSeq 2500. A second PCR of about 6 to 12 cycles was run with a J-beta primer mix and a sample-barcoded 5' primer. TCRdb reprocessing: public reads trimmed at Q25 with fastp, clones called with MiXCR, in-frame beta chains kept. Entries that share a CDR3 protein sequence are merged under the most common genes and DNA. The sample yields about 1 million distinct CDR3 sequences; around 43% were counted once. Clones ranked in the top ten supply approximately 19% of the sample. Sequenced: blood. The source is a woman aged 55-70 years in good health.

The V call is TRBV4-2, the J call TRBJ2-7; D is unclear. The germline V and J ends were trimmed by 1 base and 4 bases, with 5 bases remaining between them. There are 12 residues in the CDR3. Germline assignment: CDR1 LGHNA and CDR2 YNFKEQ. The CDR3 DNA reads TGTGCCAGCAGCCAAGTCAGATACGAGCAGTACTTC. Its protein product is CASSQVRYEQYF.

This clonotype was counted only a few times. V is TRBV7-9 and J is TRBJ2-5; 14 bases align to TRBD2. V was clipped by 3 bases and J by 5 bases; unmatched bases: 8. This CDR3 contains 17 residues. CDR1 is SEHNR and CDR2 is FQNEAQ in the germline V gene (reference sequence). This CDR3 reads CASSLALGLAGVETQYF. The CDR3 nucleotides read TGTGCCAGCAGCTTGGCCCTGGGACTAGCGGGAGTTGAGACCCAGTACTTC.

The chain links TRBV14 to TRBJ1-5; D is unclear. This CDR3 region has 14 residues. V was clipped by 1 base and J by 11 bases, with 15 bases between them. CDR1 is SGHDN, CDR2 FVKESK, per germline. The chain's CDR3 is CASSQVRASSAQHF. The DNA of the CDR3 is TGTGCCAGCAGCCAAGTGCGTGCTTCGTCGGCCCAGCATTTT.

This clonotype has only a few counts. The chain recombines TRBV5-1 with TRBJ2-1; D is ambiguous. The CDR3 runs to 16 residues. Germline CDR1 SGHRS, CDR2 YFSETQ. V was shortened by 2 bases and J by 0 bases, with 12 bases between the two germline ends. In DNA, the CDR3 is TGCGCCAGCAGCTTATCGTCAGAGAGCTCCTACAATGAGCAGTTCTTC. Its protein product is CASSLSSESSYNEQFF.

The chain uses TRBV20-1 and TRBJ1-2; the D is unclear. This CDR3 comprises 12 residues. From germline, CDR1 is DFQATT and CDR2 SNEGSKA (reference sequence). Trimming stripped 6 bases from V and 0 bases from J, with 8 bases between. The CDR3 DNA reads as TGCAGTGCACTGACGGCTAACTATGGCTACACCTTC. Its translation: CSALTANYGYTF.

This chain links TRBV10-1 with TRBJ2-2, with D maybe TRBD2 (6 bases). V was shortened by 2 bases and J by 8 bases, with 18 bases between the two germline ends. CDR1 and CDR2 (germline): WNHNN, SYGVQD (reference sequence). This CDR3 region has 16 residues. CDR3 sequence (DNA): TGCGCCAGCAGTGAGGCTGGGCTAGCGCGGTCTGGGGAGCTGTTTTTT. Translation gives CASSEAGLARSGELFF.

The chain uses TRBV7-2 and TRBJ2-1; 7 nucleotides match TRBD1. Germline assignment: CDR1 SGHTA and CDR2 FQGNSA. The CDR3 runs to 14 residues. V lost 1 base to trimming and J lost 8 bases; unmatched junction nucleotides: 5. CDR3 bases: TGTGCCAGCAGCTTAGGGGTGAGGGGGCATGAGCAGTTCTTC. Its translation is CASSLGVRGHEQFF. Looking up the rest from reference TRBV7-2 and TRBJ2-1 gives the full variable domain: GAGVSQSPSNKVTEKGKDVELRCDPISGHTALYWYRQSLGQGLEFLIYFQGNSAPDKSGLPSDRFSAERTGGSVSTLTIQRTQQEDSAVYLCASSLGVRGHEQFFGPGTRLTVL.

This chain connects TRBV7-3 to TRBJ2-3, with TRBD2 identical over 7 bases. The CDR3 runs to 17 residues. J was trimmed by 0 bases and V by 4 bases; bases with no gene match: 10. Germline values: CDR1 SGHTA, CDR2 FQGTGA. The CDR3 region is CASSSTGKRESTDTQYF. The CDR3 DNA sequence: TGTGCCAGCAGCTCGACGGGAAAGCGGGAAAGCACAGATACGCAGTATTTT.

This clonotype was detected only a few times. The chain is built from TRBV14 and TRBJ1-6; TRBD1 matches 7 bases. The trim removed 6 bases at V and 2 bases at J, leaving 4 bases unmatched. The CDR3 is 15 residues long. Germline V gene sequence: CDR1 SGHDN, CDR2 FVKESK. The CDR3 protein is CASRQGIAYNSPLHF. CDR3 nucleotides: TGTGCCAGCAGACAGGGGATCGCCTATAATTCACCCCTCCACTTT.

This clonotype was seen more than once but under ten times. The chain employs TRBV6-6 and TRBJ2-1; 9 nucleotides line up with TRBD2. Germline values: CDR1 MNHNY, CDR2 SVGAGI (reference sequence). J lost 6 bases, V lost 5 bases, and 11 bases had no gene match. The CDR3 loop spans 16 amino acids. Here the CDR3 DNA reads TGTGCCAGCAGTCGAAATCCGGGACTAGCAATCAATGAGCAGTTCTTC. Amino acid sequence: CASSRNPGLAINEQFF.

The V and J genes are TRBV7-9 and TRBJ2-7; no clear D gene. The V gene lost 2 bases and the J gene lost 0 bases, with 8 bases spanning the gap. Per germline, CDR1 SEHNR and CDR2 FQNEAQ (reference sequence). This CDR3 spans 14 amino acids. CDR3 residues: CASSLPWSSYEQYF. The CDR3 coding sequence is TGTGCCAGCAGCTTACCCTGGAGCTCCTACGAGCAGTACTTC.

The sample holds a few counts of this clonotype. The chain has TRBV20-1 and TRBJ2-7; possible D gene TRBD2, 5 bases. Germline CDR1 DFQATT, CDR2 SNEGSKA (reference sequence). The V end lost 1 base, the J end lost 3 bases, and 13 bases lay between the germline ends. The length of the CDR3 is 14 residues. CDR3 DNA sequence: TGCAGTGCTAGAGGAGCAGCGGTGGTCTACGAGCAGTACTTC. Translation gives CSARGAAVVYEQYF.

Details on this clonotype: Germline is not matched at one junction end, which may reflect a read error. The J gene is TRBJ2-3, the V gene TRBV6-5; D is perhaps TRBD2 (6 bases). The V gene's germline CDR1 is MNHEY and CDR2 SVGAGI. This CDR3 is built from 13 residues. The CDR3 protein is CAGSYSTDYRQYF. Here the CDR3 DNA reads TGTGCCGGCAGTTACTCGACGGACTATCGGCAGTATTTT.

The DNA of the CDR3 is TGCAGTGCTAGGATGACAGGGGGTTCAACTAATGAAAAACTGTTTTTT. Amino acids: CSARMTGGSTNEKLFF. V gene TRBV20-1 combines with J gene TRBJ1-4; 9 bases map to TRBD1. Germline CDR1 reads DFQATT; CDR2 reads SNEGSKA (reference sequence). Trimming took 3 bases from V and 0 from J; bases not matched to a gene: 5. The CDR3 has 16 residues.

The chain links TRBV7-2 to TRBJ2-7; perhaps TRBD2 as D (5 bases). Looked up from germline, CDR1 is SGHTA and CDR2 is FQGNSA. The CDR3 has 14 amino acids. Trimming left V 7 bases short and J 0 bases short, with 13 bases between. CDR3 amino acids: CASTLEGFSYEQYF. In DNA, the CDR3 is TGTGCCAGCACCCTAGAGGGTTTCTCCTACGAGCAGTACTTC.

The chain couples TRBV4-1 to TRBJ1-1; D unresolved. V lost 2 bases, J lost 2 bases, and 6 bases lay in between. The CDR3 spans 13 residues. CDR1 and CDR2 (germline): MGHRA, YSYEKL. For the CDR3, the DNA is TGCGCCAGCAGCCAATACGGAAACACTGAAGCTTTCTTT. Protein: CASSQYGNTEAFF.

Remarks on this clonotype: A much larger clone differs from this one at a single base, so this may be a read error. The rearrangement joins TRBV29-1 to TRBJ1-2; 7 nucleotides line up with TRBD1. The CDR3 runs to 13 residues. The V gene end was trimmed by 7 bases and the J gene end by 2 bases; junction bases not matched to a gene: 7. Germline V gene sequence: CDR1 SQVTM, CDR2 ANQGSEA. The CDR3 reads CSGGATGNYGYTF. The CDR3 nucleotides are TGCAGCGGAGGAGCGACAGGGAACTATGGCTACACCTTC. Looking up the rest from reference TRBV29-1 and TRBJ1-2 gives the full variable domain: SAVISQKPSRDICQRGTSLTIQCQVDSQVTMMFWYRQQPGQSLTLIATANQGSEATYESGFVIDKFPISRPNLTFSTLTVSNMSPEDSSIYLCSGGATGNYGYTFGSGTRLTVV.

This clonotype was observed a handful of times. The chain links TRBV4-1 to TRBJ2-1; no reliable D call. The CDR3 sequence is 14 residues long. The germline V gene encodes CDR1 MGHRA and CDR2 YSYEKL. V lost 7 bases and J lost 3, with 13 bases in between. The CDR3 region is CASTMSDGYNEQFF. The CDR3 DNA follows: TGCGCCAGCACTATGTCGGACGGCTACAATGAGCAGTTCTTC.

The DNA for the CDR3 is TGCAGTGCACCCCGAAGCGCACATCCCACAGATACGCAGTATTTT. The encoded protein is CSAPRSAHPTDTQYF. The gene calls are TRBV20-1 and TRBJ2-3; no reliable D call. Germline V lookup: CDR1 DFQATT, CDR2 SNEGSKA (reference sequence). The CDR3 has 15 residues. Trimming cost V 6 bases and J 2 bases, with 18 bases left between them.

The chain recombines TRBV6-2 or TRBV6-3 with TRBJ1-2; D perhaps matches TRBD1 (6 bases). Trimming took off 5 bases at V and 6 bases at J, with 16 bases between the two ends. The CDR3 totals 14 residues. Germline loops: CDR1 MNHEY, CDR2 SVGEGT. The DNA of the CDR3 is TGTGCCAGCAGTCGAAACCAGGGGTTGGATGGCTACACCTTC. It yields the protein CASSRNQGLDGYTF.